Each of the 27 T cell receptor beta chains below was sequenced from the same sample in a study of control samples from healthy donors and cancer patients. TCRdb's copy holds only in-frame clones and misses some; the assay was immunoSEQ multiplex PCR. The table records 75,000 to 100,000 clones, 85% to 90% of them present only once. The source material was blood. The receptors were gathered from a man aged 50 to 60 in good health.

The rearrangement links TRBV11-2 to TRBJ2-7, with no clear D. V was shortened by 0 bases and J by 2 bases, with 11 bases between the two germline ends. The CDR3 has 15 residues. Germline CDR1 SGHAT, CDR2 FQNNGV. CDR3 coding DNA: TGTGCCAGCAGCTTAGATACGGCTCCTCCCTACGAGCAGTACTTC. Protein: CASSLDTAPPYEQYF.

The CDR3 protein is CASSQVGLAGGETQYF. The CDR3 nucleotides read TGTGCCAGCAGCCAAGTGGGCCTAGCGGGGGGTGAGACCCAGTACTTC. The chain carries TRBV14 and TRBJ2-5; 11 positions match TRBD2. The CDR3 covers 16 residues. Germline V lookup: CDR1 SGHDN, CDR2 FVKESK. Unmatched junction bases numbered 6, after V lost 1 base and J lost 5 bases.

J is TRBJ1-5 and V is TRBV19; 8 bases agree with TRBD1. This CDR3 is built from 15 residues. The V segment lost 3 bases and the J segment 3 bases; nucleotides outside the gene matches: 4. Per the germline V gene, CDR1 is LNHDA and CDR2 is SQIVND (reference sequence). The CDR3 is CASSIDRGYNQPQHF. CDR3 DNA: TGTGCCAGTAGTATCGACAGGGGTTACAATCAGCCCCAGCATTTT. The full variable domain, rest sourced from reference TRBV19 and TRBJ1-5, is DGGITQSPKYLFRKEGQNVTLSCEQNLNHDAMYWYRQDPGQGLRLIYYSQIVNDFQKGDIAEGYSVSREKKESFPLTVTSAQKNPTAFYLCASSIDRGYNQPQHFGDGTRLSIL.

The V gene is TRBV2, the J gene TRBJ1-1; no reliable D call. The CDR3 runs to 15 residues. The V and J ends lost 11 bases and 1 base respectively, with 20 bases between them. Per the germline V gene, CDR1 is SNHLY and CDR2 is FYNNEI. The CDR3 is CACRWTVSANTEAFF. The CDR3 coding sequence is TGTGCCTGCCGTTGGACGGTATCAGCGAACACTGAAGCTTTCTTT.

To note about this clone: The junction differs from germline at one of its ends, possibly a read error. V is TRBV11-2 and J is TRBJ2-1; the D call may be TRBD1 or TRBD2 (5 bases each). This CDR3 has 13 residues. Germline CDR1 and CDR2: SGHAT and FQNNGV. CDR3 loop: CASSLDRGREPFF. In DNA form, the CDR3 reads TGTGCCAGCAGCTTAGATCGGGGCAGGGAGCCGTTCTTC. Drawing the rest from reference TRBV11-2 and TRBJ2-1, the complete variable domain is EAGVAQSPRYKIIEKRQSVAFWCNPISGHATLYWYQQILGQGPKLLIQFQNNGVVDDSQLPKDRFSAERLKGVDSTLKIQPAKLEDSAVYLCASSLDRGREPFFGPGTRLTVL.

The chain combines TRBV18 with TRBJ1-5; TRBD1 matches at 7 bases. This CDR3 is 13 amino acids long. V trimming: 6 bases; J trimming: 5 bases; junction bases outside the gene matches: 4. The germline CDR1 and CDR2 sequences are KGHSH and LQKENI. CDR3: CASSLTGDQPQHF. In DNA form, the CDR3 reads TGTGCCAGCTCGCTCACAGGGGATCAGCCCCAGCATTTT.

The J gene is TRBJ1-2, the V gene TRBV24-1, with TRBD1 matching over 8 bases. CDR1 is KGHDR and CDR2 is SFDVKD in the germline V gene. After removal of 9 bases from V and 4 bases from J, the junction contained 9 bases not matched to a gene. The CDR3 runs 14 residues. The CDR3, as DNA: TGTGCCACCTCCCCGGGACAGGCCTCCTATGGCTACACCTTC. This sequence encodes CATSPGQASYGYTF.

The CDR3 sequence: CASSEGGYTQYF. The CDR3 nucleotides read TGTGCCAGCAGTGAAGGTGGCTATACGCAGTATTTT. This sequence joins TRBV2 and TRBJ2-3; D not certain. Germline V gene lookup returns CDR1 SNHLY and CDR2 FYNNEI. With 1 base removed from V and 7 bases from J, the gap between germline ends came to 6 bases. The CDR3 loop spans 12 amino acids.

The rearrangement links TRBV5-1 to TRBJ1-1, with 9 bases identical to TRBD1. The germline V gene encodes CDR1 SGHRS and CDR2 YFSETQ. V was clipped by 8 bases and J by 3 bases; unmatched bases: 5. This CDR3 comprises 13 residues. In nucleotides, the CDR3 is TGCGCCAGTGGAGACAGGGGGGACACTGAAGCTTTCTTT. Amino acids: CASGDRGDTEAFF. The variable domain in full, completed from reference TRBV5-1 and TRBJ1-1, reads KAGVTQTPRYLIKTRGQQVTLSCSPISGHRSVSWYQQTPGQGLQFLFEYFSETQRNKGNFPGRFSGRQFSNSRSEMNVSTLELGDSALYLCASGDRGDTEAFFGQGTRLTVV.

This sequence joins TRBV7-3 and TRBJ1-1; D uncertain. Germline lookup yields CDR1 SGHTA and CDR2 FQGTGA. This CDR3 comprises 13 residues. The ends were cut back, 5 bases at V and 5 bases at J, with 12 bases in the middle. The CDR3 nucleotides read TGTGCCAGCAGCCCCCCAGGTGTGACTGAAGCTTTCTTT. Translation: CASSPPGVTEAFF.

The chain employs TRBV30 and TRBJ1-5; D not certain. Trimming took off 7 bases at V and 2 bases at J, with 12 bases between the two ends. Germline V CDR1 and CDR2: GTSNPN, SVGIG (reference sequence). CDR3 length: 13 amino acids. In nucleotides, the CDR3 is TGTGCCTTGGGGATTGAGGGCAATCAGCCCCAGCATTTT. Translating it yields CALGIEGNQPQHF. The full variable domain, completed using reference TRBV30 and TRBJ1-5, is SQTIHQWPATLVQPVGSPLSLECTVEGTSNPNLYWYRQAAGRGLQLLFYSVGIGQISSEVPQNLSASRPQDRQFILSSKKLLLSDSGFYLCALGIEGNQPQHFGDGTRLSIL.

The CDR3 DNA reads as TGTGCCAGCGGCAGGGGGCTTGATCAGCCCCAGCATTTT. Translation gives CASGRGLDQPQHF. The J gene is TRBJ1-5, the V gene TRBV6-5; TRBD1 matches 8 bases. The CDR3 has 13 amino acids. The trim removed 8 bases at V and 5 bases at J, leaving 5 bases unmatched. Germline CDR1 MNHEY, CDR2 SVGAGI.

The chain joins TRBV3-1 (or the pseudogene TRBV3-2) to TRBJ1-6, with D unclear. The CDR3 extends over 13 amino acids. With 4 bases removed from V and 4 bases from J, the gap between germline ends came to 5 bases. From germline, CDR1 is LGHDT and CDR2 YNNKEL (reference sequence). CDR3 sequence: CASSLLYNSPLHF. For the CDR3, the DNA is TGTGCCAGCAGCCTTTTATATAATTCACCCCTCCACTTT.

This chain links TRBV19 with TRBJ1-2; D gene unclear. Germline-derived CDR1 and CDR2 are LNHDA and SQIVND (reference sequence). There are 13 residues in the CDR3. Trimming cost V 0 bases and J 8 bases, with 10 bases left between them. This CDR3 reads CASSIDSRGGYTF. CDR3 DNA sequence: TGTGCCAGTAGTATAGACTCTCGAGGCGGCTACACCTTC.

This chain uses TRBV7-8 with TRBJ1-2; maybe TRBD1 (5 bases). The germline V and J ends were trimmed by 4 bases and 7 bases, with 10 bases remaining between them. Germline V gives CDR1 SGHVS, CDR2 FQNEAQ. The CDR3 extends over 12 amino acids. In DNA, the CDR3 is TGTGCCAGCAGCTCAGGGAGAGGTGGCTACACCTTC. Translating gives CASSSGRGGYTF.

V usage is TRBV5-4 and J usage is TRBJ1-1; TRBD1 aligns across 9 bases. After removal of 4 bases from V and 11 bases from J, the junction contained 15 bases not matched to a gene. The length of the CDR3 is 15 residues. Germline-derived CDR1 and CDR2 are SGHNT and YYREEE (reference sequence). This CDR3 reads CASSPGTGNRIWAFF. The CDR3 DNA is TGTGCCAGCAGCCCAGGGACAGGGAATCGTATATGGGCTTTCTTT. Based on the CDR3 plus reference TRBV5-4 and TRBJ1-1, the full variable domain is ETGVTQSPTHLIKTRGQQVTLRCSSQSGHNTVSWYQQALGQGPQFIFQYYREEENGRGNFPPRFSGLQFPNYSSELNVNALELDDSALYLCASSPGTGNRIWAFFGQGTRLTVV.

The chain has TRBV15 and TRBJ1-4; a possible D gene is TRBD1 (6 bases). In germline, CDR1 is LNHNV, CDR2 YYDKDF (reference sequence). Trimming cost V 0 bases and J 6 bases, with 11 bases left between them. This CDR3 is built from 15 residues. CDR3: CATSRETGIDEKLFF. The CDR3 DNA reads as TGTGCCACCAGCAGAGAAACAGGGATAGATGAAAAACTGTTTTTT.

The chain combines TRBV9 with TRBJ1-5, with D uncertain. The germline V gene has CDR1 SGDLS and CDR2 YYNGEE. The CDR3 is made up of 15 amino acids. V gave up 4 bases and J gave up 2 bases, with 13 bases separating them. CDR3 in DNA: TGTGCCAGCAGCCCCCGGGCAGTGGGCAATCAGCCCCAGCATTTT. Protein product: CASSPRAVGNQPQHF.

This clone has only one observation. The chain links TRBV7-2 to TRBJ1-5; D is undetermined. V was clipped by 5 bases and J by 3 bases, with 14 bases between them. This CDR3 contains 15 residues. Looked up from germline, CDR1 is SGHTA and CDR2 is FQGNSA. CDR3 in amino acids: CASSLMHGINQPQHF. As DNA, the CDR3 is TGTGCCAGCAGCCTGATGCACGGTATCAATCAGCCCCAGCATTTT.

The chain links TRBV20-1 to TRBJ1-2, with D perhaps TRBD1 (6 bases). This CDR3 spans 11 amino acids. Trimming removed 5 bases from V and 4 bases from J, with 8 bases in between. The germline V gene encodes CDR1 DFQATT and CDR2 SNEGSKA (reference sequence). This chain's CDR3 is CSAGQSYGYTF. CDR3 coding DNA: TGCAGTGCTGGACAGTCCTATGGCTACACCTTC.

This clone was seen a few times. V and J are TRBV3-1 (or the pseudogene TRBV3-2) and TRBJ1-1, with D hard to call. The CDR3 contains 13 residues. V dropped 6 bases and J dropped 9 bases, with 17 bases sitting between them. CDR1 and CDR2 (germline): LGHDT, YNNKEL (reference sequence). The CDR3 region is CASSPGGFGKAFF. Here the CDR3 DNA reads TGTGCCAGCAGTCCGGGTGGATTCGGGAAAGCTTTCTTT.

The chain couples TRBV5-4 to TRBJ2-5; D is undetermined. The germline V gene encodes CDR1 SGHNT and CDR2 YYREEE (reference sequence). The V end was cut by 0 bases, the J end by 4 bases, with 7 bases between. The CDR3 loop spans 13 amino acids. Here the CDR3 reads CASSLVKGETQYF. Here the CDR3 DNA reads TGTGCCAGCAGCTTGGTAAAGGGAGAGACCCAGTACTTC.

The chain has TRBV7-9 and TRBJ1-2; TRBD1 aligns across 10 bases. The CDR3 length is 15 residues. The V gene end was trimmed by 3 bases and the J gene end by 1 base; junction bases not matched to a gene: 2. The germline gives CDR1 SEHNR, CDR2 FQNEAQ (reference sequence). CDR3 amino acids: CASSFGQGGNYGYTF. The CDR3 DNA follows: TGTGCCAGCAGCTTCGGACAGGGGGGTAACTATGGCTACACCTTC. The whole variable domain, remainder taken from reference TRBV7-9 and TRBJ1-2, is DTGVSQNPRHKITKRGQNVTFRCDPISEHNRLYWYRQTLGQGPEFLTYFQNEAQLEKSRLLSDRFSAERPKGSFSTLEIQRTEQGDSAMYLCASSFGQGGNYGYTFGSGTRLTVV.

The V and J genes are TRBV7-9 and TRBJ1-1; D remains unclear. The CDR3 covers 14 residues. From germline, CDR1 is SEHNR and CDR2 FQNEAQ (reference sequence). V lost 6 bases and J 5 bases, leaving 16 bases between the germline ends. The CDR3 DNA reads as TGTGCCAGCAGAGAGAGGAGGGTCGGGACTGAAGCTTTCTTT. This codes for CASRERRVGTEAFF.

This chain uses TRBV7-8 with TRBJ1-2, with D possibly being TRBD1 (5 bases). Trimming left V 0 bases short and J 4 bases short, with 9 bases between. This CDR3 is 14 amino acids long. From germline, CDR1 is SGHVS and CDR2 FQNEAQ. Here the CDR3 reads CASSLAQGTYGYTF. The CDR3 DNA follows: TGTGCCAGCAGCTTAGCGCAGGGAACCTATGGCTACACCTTC.

The rearrangement links TRBV18 to TRBJ2-3, with a tentative D call TRBD1 (7 bases). Germline CDR1 and CDR2: KGHSH and LQKENI. Trimming left V 6 bases short and J 6 bases short, with 19 bases between. This CDR3 has 15 residues. The CDR3 loop reads CASSPGGLASDTQYF. The CDR3 DNA sequence: TGTGCCAGCTCCCCAGGGGGGTTGGCCTCGGATACGCAGTATTTT.

There are a few counts of this clone. V is TRBV10-3 and J is TRBJ1-2; possibly TRBD1 for D (6 bases). V was trimmed by 7 bases and J by 3 bases, leaving 12 bases between them. CDR1 is ENHRY, CDR2 SYGVKD, per germline. The CDR3 contains 13 residues. Here the CDR3 reads CAITEGEDYGYTF. In DNA, the CDR3 is TGTGCCATCACGGAGGGGGAGGACTATGGCTACACCTTC.